The rows below give T cell receptor beta chains drawn from one sample of a study of cytomegalovirus exposure and HLA in healthy donors. The repertoire was sequenced with immunoSEQ multiplex PCR; TCRdb's copy has only in-frame clones and lacks some. The repertoire holds 180,000 or so clones, with just under 90% as singletons. Material: PBMCs. The receptors here all came from a woman under 40 in good health and CMV-seronegative. Each CDR3 is given without its conserved first and last residue. The size of a clone is reported for some rows only, either as once, few or many, or as a class for expanded clones.

once	TRBJ2-1	TRBV9	ASSVRVLGEQF
once	TRBJ1-2	TRBV7-8	ASSAKQGILGHYGYT
-	TRBJ1-3	TRBV5-4	ASSPGTGRSGNTIY
-	TRBJ2-2	TRBV12-5	ANPPILASVGTGELF
-	TRBJ1-1	TRBV29-1	SVGTGGIYTEAF
-	TRBJ1-1	TRBV25-1	ASRDRGPSGNTEAF
-	TRBJ1-6	TRBV27	ASSPSGQGNNSPLH
few	TRBJ1-1	TRBV2	ASSVGSFTEAF
-	TRBJ1-2	TRBV6-5	ASSYGDSYGYT
-	TRBJ2-3	TRBV7-8	ASRSRRRAVSTDTQY
-	TRBJ1-3	TRBV5-1	ASSLWGDSSGNTIY
-	TRBJ2-7	TRBV10-3	AISDLAGALGYEQY
few	TRBJ2-5	TRBV7-9	ASSPRGPETQY
-	TRBJ1-2	TRBV5-4	ASSLLEGARYGYT